A selection of T cell receptor beta chains follows, all from one sample in a study of molecular identifiers for immune sequencing clone quantification. One entry per CDR3 protein results from TCRdb running MiXCR on the PCR reads. The sample consists of roughly 630,000 distinct CDR3 sequences, 25% of them appearing once. Sequencing was carried out using naive CD8+ T cells from blood, with Jurkat cell RNA spiked in. These TCRs come from a human donor in good health. Some libraries in this study had Jurkat cell RNA spiked in. The CDR3 runs from the conserved cysteine through the conserved F or W. D genes are given only for firm matches. Part of the rows lack a size; the others show once, few, many or a class for expanded clones.

cdr3_nt	cdr3_aa	j_call	v_call	d_call	cdr3_length	clone_size
TGCAGCGTAAAACAGGGGTTCTACGAGCAGTACTTC	CSVKQGFYEQYF	TRBJ2-7	TRBV29-1	TRBD1	12	few
TGCAGTGCCCCCTTTCAAACAGATACGCAGTATTTT	CSAPFQTDTQYF	TRBJ2-3	TRBV20-1	-	12	many
TGCGCCAGCAGCCCCACCGATATGACTGGAAACACCATATATTTT	CASSPTDMTGNTIYF	TRBJ1-3	TRBV4-3	-	15	many
TGTGCCAGCAGTTGGGGGAGGGTCACCTACGAGCAGTACTTC	CASSWGRVTYEQYF	TRBJ2-7	TRBV28	TRBD2	14	few
TGTGCCAGTAGTAGTGTTACGAGTTCGAACACTGAAGCTTTCTTT	CASSSVTSSNTEAFF	TRBJ1-1	TRBV19	-	15	-
TGTGCCAGCGAGGGGGAAGTTGCAGATACGCAGTATTTT	CASEGEVADTQYF	TRBJ2-3	TRBV12-3/TRBV12-4	-	13	many
TGTGCCAGCAGCTTAGATATGCGGATGCAGTTCTTC	CASSLDMRMQFF	TRBJ2-1	TRBV11-2	-	12	-
TGCAGTGCTGGTCTCTTAGCTGCCCCTAGCACAGGTACGCAGTATTTT	CSAGLLAAPSTGTQYF	TRBJ2-3	TRBV20-1	-	16	-
TGTGCCAGCAGTTACTTAGGGACAGGGAGGGATACGCAGTATTTT	CASSYLGTGRDTQYF	TRBJ2-3	TRBV6-5	TRBD1	15	-
TGTGCCAGCAGTTTACAGCCCAGTCCCCAGCATTTT	CASSLQPSPQHF	TRBJ1-5	TRBV6-2/TRBV6-3	-	12	many
TGTGCCAGCAGCCATCTAGCGGGCCTTGATACGCAGTATTTT	CASSHLAGLDTQYF	TRBJ2-3	TRBV6-5	TRBD2	14	few
TGTGCCAGCAGCTTTTCGGGGACCCAGTACTTC	CASSFSGTQYF	TRBJ2-5	TRBV5-4	-	11	many
TGTGCCAGTAGTACGGACAGCTCTGGAAACACCATATATTTT	CASSTDSSGNTIYF	TRBJ1-3	TRBV19	-	14	few
TGTGCCAGCAGTTACGGACAGGGGGCTTTCACTGAAGCTTTCTTT	CASSYGQGAFTEAFF	TRBJ1-1	TRBV6-2/TRBV6-3	TRBD1	15	many
TGTGCCAGCAGTTCTCCCCGGGGCTCCTCCTACAATGAGCAGTTCTTC	CASSSPRGSSYNEQFF	TRBJ2-1	TRBV28	-	16	-
TGTGCCAGCAGCCCTATGACAGGGGGTGTTGGGGTAGGCGAGCAGTACTTC	CASSPMTGGVGVGEQYF	TRBJ2-7	TRBV28	TRBD1	17	few
TGTGCCCGCACTTACTTTAGCGGGGGCTCCTCCGCGCCGTCCTTC	CARTYFSGGSSAPSF	TRBJ2-7	TRBV6-5	TRBD2	15	-
TGTGCCAGCAGTCTTCGGGGGGCCGGTCAGCCCCCGCATTTT	CASSLRGAGQPPHF	TRBJ1-5	TRBV28	-	14	once
TGCGGCGTTGGGGACTTTCCATACGAGCAGTACTTC	CGVGDFPYEQYF	TRBJ2-7	TRBV29-1	-	12	few
TGTGCCAGCACAGAGACAGGGGCCTCCTACGAGCAGTACTTC	CASTETGASYEQYF	TRBJ2-7	TRBV28	TRBD1	14	-
TGCAGTGCCGCGCCCCAGACAGCAGATACGCAGTATTTT	CSAAPQTADTQYF	TRBJ2-3	TRBV20-1	-	13	many
TGTGCCAGCAGCCATACAGGGGAGGGCAATGCGCAGTTCTTC	CASSHTGEGNAQFF	TRBJ2-1	TRBV7-9	-	14	-
TGCAGCGTTGAAAGAGGACAGGGGGGCTACACCTTC	CSVERGQGGYTF	TRBJ1-2	TRBV29-1	TRBD1	12	-
TGCGCCAGCAGCCAGACTAGCGGGGCATATTGCGAGCAGTACTTC	CASSQTSGAYCEQYF	TRBJ2-7	TRBV4-3	TRBD2	15	-
TGCGCCAGCAGCCCATGGACAGGGGATAACACTGGAGCTTTCTTT	CASSPWTGDNTGAFF	TRBJ1-1	TRBV4-1	TRBD1	15	-
TGTGCCTGGAGTGTGGGGGCGGTAAGCAATCAGCCCCAGCATTTT	CAWSVGAVSNQPQHF	TRBJ1-5	TRBV30	-	15	-
TGCAGCGTTAATAAGGACACTGAAGCTTTCTTT	CSVNKDTEAFF	TRBJ1-1	TRBV29-1	-	11	many
TGTGCCACCAGTGATCTCTTCCCAGATACGCAGTATTTT	CATSDLFPDTQYF	TRBJ2-3	TRBV24-1	-	13	-
TGTGCCAGCACCACCAGACAGGGCTCTTACACAGATACGCAGTATTTT	CASTTRQGSYTDTQYF	TRBJ2-3	TRBV5-6	TRBD1	16	many
TGTGCCAGCAGTGATCCTGGATACACCTTC	CASSDPGYTF	TRBJ1-2	TRBV2	-	10	few
TGTGCCAGCAACCGGGGTAGCGGGAGCAATGAGCAGTTCTTC	CASNRGSGSNEQFF	TRBJ2-1	TRBV12-3/TRBV12-4	TRBD2	14	few
TGTGCCAGTAGTATTGCTAGCGGACTCTACGAGCAGTACTTC	CASSIASGLYEQYF	TRBJ2-7	TRBV19	TRBD2	14	few
TGTGCCAGCAGGCAACTAGCGGGATCCACAGATACGCAGTATTTT	CASRQLAGSTDTQYF	TRBJ2-3	TRBV27	TRBD2	15	few
TGTGCCTGGAGCGCTAGCGGGGGGTACGAGCAGTACTTC	CAWSASGGYEQYF	TRBJ2-7	TRBV30	TRBD2	13	many
TGTGCCAGCAGTGAAGGACCAGCGGGAGTCATTACCGGGGAGCTGTTTTTT	CASSEGPAGVITGELFF	TRBJ2-2	TRBV6-1	TRBD2	17	-
TGTGCCAGCAGTTTTTTAGGGTTCTATCAGCCCCAGCATTTT	CASSFLGFYQPQHF	TRBJ1-5	TRBV12-3/TRBV12-4	-	14	once
TGTGCCAGCAGCTTTAACCCAGGTGCCTCTGAAAAACTGTTTTTT	CASSFNPGASEKLFF	TRBJ1-4	TRBV7-2	-	15	many
TGTGCCACCAGCACAGGACGCTCCTACGAGCAGTACTTC	CATSTGRSYEQYF	TRBJ2-7	TRBV15	-	13	-
TGCAGTGCTAGGCCCCTAGGGTCAGCGGGGGGCCGACTAGAAGTAAAAGAGACCCAGTACTTC	CSARPLGSAGGRLEVKETQYF	TRBJ2-5	TRBV20-1	TRBD2	21	-
TGTGCCAGCAGCCCCGGGTCCCCTGGGGAGCAGTACTTC	CASSPGSPGEQYF	TRBJ2-7	TRBV13	-	13	few
TGTGCCAGTAGTAATCGGGGATCGAACACCGGGGAGCTGTTTTTT	CASSNRGSNTGELFF	TRBJ2-2	TRBV19	-	15	few
TGTGCCAGTAGCCCTGAGGGCAGGGCCTACGAGCAGTACTTC	CASSPEGRAYEQYF	TRBJ2-7	TRBV19	-	14	-
TGTGCCAGCAGCTTAGTCCCTAGCGACTCCTACGAGCAGTACTTC	CASSLVPSDSYEQYF	TRBJ2-7	TRBV7-2	-	15	many
TGTGCCAGCAGTTTTGGCAGTGTTAGCAATCAGCCCCAGCATTTT	CASSFGSVSNQPQHF	TRBJ1-5	TRBV6-7	-	15	-
TGTGCCAGCAGTTATGCCGATTACGAGCAGTACTTC	CASSYADYEQYF	TRBJ2-7	TRBV6-6	-	12	few
TGTGCCAGCAGCCCGCGGACTAGCGGGAAGGGCAATGAGCAGTTCTTC	CASSPRTSGKGNEQFF	TRBJ2-1	TRBV14	TRBD2	16	-
TGCAGCGCCGGTCCTTCGGGGGTCGGGGACACAGATACGCAGTATTTT	CSAGPSGVGDTDTQYF	TRBJ2-3	TRBV29-1	-	16	-
TGTGCCAGCAGCGACTGGCGGGGAGTCTACGAGCAGTACTTC	CASSDWRGVYEQYF	TRBJ2-7	TRBV12-3/TRBV12-4	-	14	-
TGTGCCAGTAGTATTGACAGCTTTTTCTATGGCTACACCTTC	CASSIDSFFYGYTF	TRBJ1-2	TRBV19	-	14	few
TGCGCCAGCAGCCAAGGGGCTAGGGGTGGCTACACCTTC	CASSQGARGGYTF	TRBJ1-2	TRBV4-3	-	13	few
TGTGCCAGCAGTTCACGTAACAGGGGCGAAAACACCATATATTTT	CASSSRNRGENTIYF	TRBJ1-3	TRBV12-3/TRBV12-4	TRBD1	15	few
TGTGCCAGCAGCACTACAACAACCGGACAGGTCCACTCTGGAAACACCATATATTTT	CASSTTTTGQVHSGNTIYF	TRBJ1-3	TRBV7-9	TRBD1	19	-
TGTGCCAGCAGTTACTCGTCTAGCCCATCGTTCGACACCGGGGAGCTGTTTTTT	CASSYSSSPSFDTGELFF	TRBJ2-2	TRBV6-5	-	18	-
TGTGCCAGCAGTTACAGTAGGAGCGGGGGTGTCAAAGAGACCCAGTACTTC	CASSYSRSGGVKETQYF	TRBJ2-5	TRBV6-5	TRBD2	17	-